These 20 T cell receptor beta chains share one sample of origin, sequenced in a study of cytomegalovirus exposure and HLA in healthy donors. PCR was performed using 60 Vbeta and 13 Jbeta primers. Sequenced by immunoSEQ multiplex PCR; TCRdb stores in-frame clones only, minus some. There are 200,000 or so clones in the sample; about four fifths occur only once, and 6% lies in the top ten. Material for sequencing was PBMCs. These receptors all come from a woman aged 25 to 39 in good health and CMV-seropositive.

As DNA, the CDR3 is TGTGCCAGCAGCGGGACAGGGGATCAGCCCCAGCATTTT. Residues: CASSGTGDQPQHF. The J gene is TRBJ1-5, the V gene TRBV7-9, with 10 bases identical to TRBD1. The germline V gene encodes CDR1 SEHNR and CDR2 FQNEAQ (reference sequence). Trimming removed 5 bases from V and 5 bases from J; junction bases left unmatched: 0. The CDR3 runs 13 residues.

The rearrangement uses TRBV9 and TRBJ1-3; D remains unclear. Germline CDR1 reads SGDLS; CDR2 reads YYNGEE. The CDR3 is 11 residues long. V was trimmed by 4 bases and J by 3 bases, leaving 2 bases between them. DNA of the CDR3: TGTGCCAGCAGCCGTGGAAACACCATATATTTT. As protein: CASSRGNTIYF.

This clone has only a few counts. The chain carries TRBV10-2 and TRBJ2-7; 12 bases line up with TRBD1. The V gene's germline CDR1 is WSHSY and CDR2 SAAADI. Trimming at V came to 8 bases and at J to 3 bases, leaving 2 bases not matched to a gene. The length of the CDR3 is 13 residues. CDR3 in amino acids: CASGTGGIYEQYF. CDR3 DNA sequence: TGCGCCAGCGGGACAGGGGGCATCTACGAGCAGTACTTC.

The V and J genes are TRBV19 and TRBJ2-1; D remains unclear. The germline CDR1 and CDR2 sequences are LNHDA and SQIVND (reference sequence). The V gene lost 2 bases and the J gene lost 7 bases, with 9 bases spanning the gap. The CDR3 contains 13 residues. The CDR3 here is CASSIIEANEQFF. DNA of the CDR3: TGTGCCAGTAGTATAATAGAAGCAAATGAGCAGTTCTTC.

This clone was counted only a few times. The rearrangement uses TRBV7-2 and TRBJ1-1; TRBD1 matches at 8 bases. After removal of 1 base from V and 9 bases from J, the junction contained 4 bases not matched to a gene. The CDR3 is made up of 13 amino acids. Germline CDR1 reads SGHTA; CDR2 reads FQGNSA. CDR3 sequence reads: CASSLGGRGQAFF. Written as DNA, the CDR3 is TGTGCCAGCAGCTTAGGGGGCAGGGGGCAAGCTTTCTTT.

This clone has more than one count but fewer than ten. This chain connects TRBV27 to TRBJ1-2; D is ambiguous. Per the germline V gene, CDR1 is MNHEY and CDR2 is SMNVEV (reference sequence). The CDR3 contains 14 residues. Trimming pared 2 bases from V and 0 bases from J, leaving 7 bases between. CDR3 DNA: TGTGCCAGCAGTTTAACTGCGGCTAACTATGGCTACACCTTC. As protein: CASSLTAANYGYTF.

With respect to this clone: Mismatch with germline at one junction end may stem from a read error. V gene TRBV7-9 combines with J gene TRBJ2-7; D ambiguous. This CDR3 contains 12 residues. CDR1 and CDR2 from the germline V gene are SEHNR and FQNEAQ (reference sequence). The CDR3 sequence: CSSSLSFEEQYF. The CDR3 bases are TGTTCCAGCAGCTTAAGCTTCGAAGAGCAGTACTTC.

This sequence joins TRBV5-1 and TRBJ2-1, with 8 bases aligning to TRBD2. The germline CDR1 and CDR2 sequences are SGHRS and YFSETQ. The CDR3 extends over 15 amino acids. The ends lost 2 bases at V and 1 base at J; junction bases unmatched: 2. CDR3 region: CASSFKRGSYNEQFF. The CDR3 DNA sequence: TGCGCCAGCAGCTTTAAGCGGGGGTCCTACAATGAGCAGTTCTTC.

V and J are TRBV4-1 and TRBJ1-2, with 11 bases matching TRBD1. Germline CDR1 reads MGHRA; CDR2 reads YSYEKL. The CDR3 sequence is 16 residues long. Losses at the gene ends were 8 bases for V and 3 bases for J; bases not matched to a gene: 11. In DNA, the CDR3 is TGCGCCAGCGAGGCGAGCAGGACAGGGGGCGACTATGGCTACACCTTC. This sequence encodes CASEASRTGGDYGYTF.

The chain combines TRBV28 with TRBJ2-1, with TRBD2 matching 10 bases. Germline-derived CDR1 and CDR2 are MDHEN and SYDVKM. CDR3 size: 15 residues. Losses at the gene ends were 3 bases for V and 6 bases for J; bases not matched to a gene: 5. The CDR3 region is CASSFLAGVPNEQFF. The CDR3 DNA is TGTGCCAGCAGTTTTCTAGCGGGAGTTCCCAATGAGCAGTTCTTC.

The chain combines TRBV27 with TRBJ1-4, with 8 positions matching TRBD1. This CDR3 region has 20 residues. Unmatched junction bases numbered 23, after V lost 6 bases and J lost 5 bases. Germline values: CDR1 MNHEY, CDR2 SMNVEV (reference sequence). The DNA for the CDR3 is TGTGCCAGCAGCCCGAGGTGGACAGGGCTCTCCCTCCAGAAGAATGAAAAACTGTTTTTT. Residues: CASSPRWTGLSLQKNEKLFF.

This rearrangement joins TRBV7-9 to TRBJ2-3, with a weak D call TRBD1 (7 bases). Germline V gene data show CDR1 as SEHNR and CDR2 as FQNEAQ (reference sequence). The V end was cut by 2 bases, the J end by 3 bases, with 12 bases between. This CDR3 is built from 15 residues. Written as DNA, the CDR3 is TGTGCCAGCAGCTTAAACCCAGGGGGGACAGATACGCAGTATTTT. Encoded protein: CASSLNPGGTDTQYF.

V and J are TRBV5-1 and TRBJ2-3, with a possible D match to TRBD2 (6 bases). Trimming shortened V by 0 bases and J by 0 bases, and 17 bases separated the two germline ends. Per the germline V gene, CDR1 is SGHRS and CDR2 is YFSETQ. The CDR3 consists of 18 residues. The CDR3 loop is CASSLGSGSRASTDTQYF. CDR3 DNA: TGCGCCAGCAGCTTGGGGAGCGGGTCCAGGGCTAGCACAGATACGCAGTATTTT.

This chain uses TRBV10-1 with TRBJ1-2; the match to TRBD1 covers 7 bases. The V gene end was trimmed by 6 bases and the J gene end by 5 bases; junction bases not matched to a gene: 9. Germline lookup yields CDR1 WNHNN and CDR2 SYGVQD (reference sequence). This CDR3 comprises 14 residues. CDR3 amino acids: CASRSDRDHYGYTF. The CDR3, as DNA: TGCGCCAGCAGGAGCGACAGGGACCATTATGGCTACACCTTC.

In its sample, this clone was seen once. The DNA of the CDR3 is TGTGCCAGCGGACCACTGGGACTAGATGGCGATGAGCAGTTCTTC. Translating it yields CASGPLGLDGDEQFF. This rearrangement joins TRBV2 to TRBJ2-1, with TRBD2 matching over 8 bases. This CDR3 spans 15 amino acids. After removal of 8 bases from V and 8 bases from J, the junction contained 14 bases not matched to a gene. Germline values: CDR1 SNHLY, CDR2 FYNNEI.

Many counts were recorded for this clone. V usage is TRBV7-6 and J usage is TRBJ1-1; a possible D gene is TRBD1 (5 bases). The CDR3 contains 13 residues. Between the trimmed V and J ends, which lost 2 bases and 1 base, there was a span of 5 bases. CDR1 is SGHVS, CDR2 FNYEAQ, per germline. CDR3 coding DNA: TGTGCCAGCAGCTTACAGGGGAACACTGAAGCTTTCTTT. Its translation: CASSLQGNTEAFF.

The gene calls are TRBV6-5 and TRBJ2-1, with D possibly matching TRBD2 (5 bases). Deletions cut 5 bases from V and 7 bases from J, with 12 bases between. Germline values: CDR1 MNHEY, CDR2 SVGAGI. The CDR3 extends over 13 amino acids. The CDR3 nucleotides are TGTGCCAGCAGTAATACTAGGCCTAATGAGCAGTTCTTC. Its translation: CASSNTRPNEQFF.

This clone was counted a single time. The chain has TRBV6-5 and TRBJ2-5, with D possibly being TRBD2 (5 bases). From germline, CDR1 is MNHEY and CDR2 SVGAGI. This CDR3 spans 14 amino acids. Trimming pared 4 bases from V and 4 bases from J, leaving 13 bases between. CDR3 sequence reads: CASSWLRSGETQYF. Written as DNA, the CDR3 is TGTGCCAGCAGTTGGCTTCGGAGCGGAGAGACCCAGTACTTC.

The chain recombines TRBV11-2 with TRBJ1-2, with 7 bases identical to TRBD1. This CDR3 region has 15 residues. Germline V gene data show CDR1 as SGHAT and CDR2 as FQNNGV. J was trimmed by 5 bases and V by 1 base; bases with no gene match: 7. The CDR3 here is CASSLVPGQRYGYTF. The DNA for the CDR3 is TGTGCCAGCAGCTTAGTCCCGGGACAGAGATATGGCTACACCTTC.

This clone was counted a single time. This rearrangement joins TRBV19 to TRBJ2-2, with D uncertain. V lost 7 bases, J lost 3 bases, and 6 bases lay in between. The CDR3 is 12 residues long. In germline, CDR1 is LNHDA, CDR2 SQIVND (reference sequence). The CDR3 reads CASTQYTGELFF. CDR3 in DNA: TGTGCCAGTACCCAGTACACCGGGGAGCTGTTTTTT.